Presented here are 15 T cell receptor beta chains from one specimen sequenced in a study of regulatory T cells in long-lasting Graves disease. CDR3 regions were amplified by Arm-PCR using iRepertoire HTBI primers to build TCR beta libraries. TCRdb called the multiplex PCR reads again in MiXCR, with one record for every CDR3 protein. The sample has fewer than 550,000 distinct CDR3 sequences, about 16% seen once; the top ten hold 20% to 30%. Time point given: newly diagnosed GD, antithyroid drugs for less than 3 months. Preparation of the TCR library used RNA extracted from PBMCs. These data also featured in a second study, about T cells in Graves' hyperthyroidism and ophthalmopathy.

This sample comprised peripheral blood mononuclear cells (PBMCs), obtained at new diagnosis, from a patient treated with antithyroid drugs. These receptors originate from a woman aged 40 to 65 with Graves disease.

This clonotype was counted only a few times. This sequence joins TRBV20-1 and TRBJ2-3; D gene uncertain. V gave up 3 bases and J gave up 0 bases, with 10 bases separating them. The CDR3 loop spans 14 amino acids. Germline V gives CDR1 DFQATT, CDR2 SNEGSKA (reference sequence). In DNA, the CDR3 is TGCAGTGCTAGGACGGTATCTAGCACAGATACGCAGTATTTT. Protein: CSARTVSSTDTQYF.

A note on this clonotype: A much larger clone lies one base from this, so it may be a read error. The chain is built from TRBV5-1 and TRBJ2-7, with TRBD2 identical over 8 bases. The CDR3 covers 15 residues. V dropped 6 bases and J dropped 6; count of bases not matched to a gene: 14. Germline CDR1 SGHRS, CDR2 YFSETQ. The CDR3 DNA is TGCGCCAGCAACCCTATAGCGGGGTTTGCCGGCGAGCAGTACTTC. Its translation: CASNPIAGFAGEQYF.

This chain connects TRBV10-1 to TRBJ1-1, with D possibly TRBD1 on 5 matching bases. The V gene lost 3 bases and the J gene lost 5 bases, with 10 bases spanning the gap. The CDR3 contains 13 residues. In germline, CDR1 is WNHNN, CDR2 SYGVQD (reference sequence). CDR3 amino acids: CASSEAGWTEAFF. The CDR3 nucleotides read TGCGCCAGCAGTGAAGCAGGGTGGACTGAAGCTTTCTTT.

The rearrangement uses TRBV7-2 and TRBJ1-2; D gene ambiguous. V was trimmed by 4 bases and J by 2 bases, leaving 11 bases between them. The CDR3 covers 14 residues. Germline CDR1 and CDR2: SGHTA and FQGNSA. The CDR3 here is CASSSPSQNYGYTF. The CDR3, as DNA: TGTGCCAGCAGCTCTCCGTCCCAGAACTATGGCTACACCTTC.

This clonotype was counted ten times or more. The CDR3 here is CASYGTVNYGYTF. The DNA for the CDR3 is TGTGCCAGTTACGGGACGGTCAACTATGGCTACACCTTC. The chain employs TRBV6-1 and TRBJ1-2; tentatively, D is TRBD1 (5 bases). CDR1 MNHNS and CDR2 SASEGT come from the germline V gene. The CDR3 sequence is 13 residues long. V was pared by 9 bases and J by 2 bases, with 13 bases between.

This clonotype was found a few times. The J gene is TRBJ1-3, the V gene TRBV4-1, with D perhaps TRBD1 (5 bases). Trimming left V 4 bases short and J 3 bases short, with 16 bases between. This CDR3 is 16 amino acids long. Germline lookup yields CDR1 MGHRA and CDR2 YSYEKL. As DNA, the CDR3 is TGCGCCAGCAGCCCTGGGGGGGTCGTTGGTGGAAACACCATATATTTT. Translation: CASSPGGVVGGNTIYF.

The rearrangement links TRBV7-6 to TRBJ1-4; TRBD1 agrees at 8 bases. With 8 bases clipped from V and 8 bases from J, the junction kept 10 bases outside the gene matches. Germline loops: CDR1 SGHVS, CDR2 FNYEAQ. CDR3 length: 14 residues. This CDR3 is CASGKTGVEEKLFF. The CDR3 coding sequence is TGTGCCAGCGGCAAGACAGGGGTGGAGGAAAAACTGTTTTTT.

This clonotype occurred a few times. The junction and the germline gene differ at one end; a read error may be behind it. This sequence joins TRBV5-1 and TRBJ1-1; maybe TRBD1 (5 bases). Germline values: CDR1 SGHRS, CDR2 YFSETQ. The CDR3 loop spans 11 amino acids. CDR3: CASSDDSEASF. In DNA, the CDR3 is TGCGCCAGCAGCGATGACAGCGAAGCTTCCTTT.

In this sample, this clonotype turned up many times. The chain carries TRBV30 and TRBJ1-5; a weak D match, TRBD1 (6 bases). From germline, CDR1 is GTSNPN and CDR2 SVGIG (reference sequence). There are 13 residues in the CDR3. The V gene lost 2 bases and the J gene lost 3 bases, with 8 bases spanning the gap. Written as DNA, the CDR3 is TGTGCCTGGAGTAAGGGGGACAATCAGCCCCAGCATTTT. It encodes CAWSKGDNQPQHF. Complete variable domain (other parts from reference TRBV30 and TRBJ1-5): SQTIHQWPATLVQPVGSPLSLECTVEGTSNPNLYWYRQAAGRGLQLLFYSVGIGQISSEVPQNLSASRPQDRQFILSSKKLLLSDSGFYLCAWSKGDNQPQHFGDGTRLSIL.

In its sample, this clonotype was seen a few times. The genes are TRBV7-9 and TRBJ2-7; 9 nucleotides line up with TRBD1. V lost 2 bases, J lost 3 bases, and 8 bases stayed unmatched. The CDR3 extends over 16 amino acids. From germline, CDR1 is SEHNR and CDR2 FQNEAQ (reference sequence). CDR3 DNA sequence: TGTGCCAGCAGCTTAACCCCGGGACAGGGTTTCTACGAGCAGTACTTC. Protein product: CASSLTPGQGFYEQYF.

This clonotype was picked up many times. This chain connects TRBV3-1 to TRBJ2-3, with 8 bases lining up with TRBD2. CDR3 size: 15 residues. J gave up 5 bases and V 0 bases, and 4 bases lay outside the gene matches. Germline-derived CDR1 and CDR2 are LGHDT and YNNKEL (reference sequence). CDR3 DNA sequence: TGTGCCAGCAGCCAAGACCCGACTAGCGTAGATACGCAGTATTTT. Residues: CASSQDPTSVDTQYF.

The chain employs TRBV2 and TRBJ1-3; D may be TRBD1 (6 bases). Germline CDR1 SNHLY, CDR2 FYNNEI. Trimming stripped 11 bases from V and 2 bases from J, with 13 bases between. The CDR3 extends over 13 amino acids. DNA for the CDR3: TGTGCCGGCATGGAGGGGGCTGGAAACACCATATATTTT. Its protein product is CAGMEGAGNTIYF.

To note about this clonotype: This may come from a read error, since a much larger clone is one base off. CDR3 protein: CASSFATGELFF. The CDR3 coding sequence is TGTGCCAGCAGCTTTGCCACCGGGGAGCTGTTTTTT. This chain uses TRBV5-4 with TRBJ2-2; D not resolved. CDR1 is SGHNT and CDR2 is YYREEE in the germline V gene (reference sequence). The CDR3 contains 12 residues. V gave up 2 bases and J gave up 4 bases, with 3 bases separating them.

This clonotype was observed at least ten times. The gene calls are TRBV11-2 and TRBJ1-1, with unresolved D. From germline, CDR1 is SGHAT and CDR2 FQNNGV. Trimming cost V 6 bases and J 4 bases, with 9 bases left between them. The CDR3 runs 12 residues. DNA for the CDR3: TGTGCCAGCAGGTCTTTGGGCACTGAAGCTTTCTTT. This codes for CASRSLGTEAFF.

This clonotype was counted many times. V is TRBV7-8 and J is TRBJ2-1; D unclear. V was trimmed by 5 bases and J by 6 bases, leaving 14 bases between them. Germline CDR1 and CDR2: SGHVS and FQNEAQ. The CDR3 spans 14 residues. DNA of the CDR3: TGTGCCAGCAGCCCAAGACGATCTCCCAATGAGCAGTTCTTC. Protein sequence: CASSPRRSPNEQFF.